These 18 T cell receptor beta chains share one sample of origin, sequenced in a study of cytomegalovirus exposure and HLA in healthy donors. Data came from immunoSEQ multiplex PCR; TCRdb stores just in-frame clones and leaves some out. Counted here are some 140,000 clones, around four fifths occurring once; the ten biggest clones make up 25% to 30%. Material: PBMCs. All receptors derive from a young man in good health and CMV-seropositive.

This clone was detected only a few times. This chain links TRBV21-1 with TRBJ1-1. TRBV21-1 is described as a pseudogene. The CDR3 covers 16 residues. The CDR3 region is CASSKGRRDLNTEAFF. In DNA form, the CDR3 reads TGTGCCAGCAGCAAAGGTAGGCGGGACCTGAACACTGAAGCTTTCTTT.

This chain uses TRBV27 with TRBJ1-1, with unresolved D. The CDR3 totals 13 residues. Germline lookup yields CDR1 MNHEY and CDR2 SMNVEV (reference sequence). Trimming stripped 5 bases from V and 4 bases from J, with 11 bases between. CDR3 protein: CASSPRLSTEAFF. CDR3 bases: TGTGCCAGCAGTCCACGGTTAAGCACTGAAGCTTTCTTT.

The CDR3 loop reads CASSRDGGWGTGELFF. CDR3 DNA sequence: TGTGCCAGCAGCCGGGACGGGGGATGGGGAACCGGGGAGCTGTTTTTT. The gene calls are TRBV5-4 and TRBJ2-2, with D perhaps matching TRBD2 (6 bases). CDR3 length: 16 amino acids. V shed 4 bases and J shed 5 bases, with 18 bases lying between them. CDR1 is SGHNT, CDR2 YYREEE, per germline (reference sequence).

CDR3 region: CASSLEVGAGYTF. CDR3 in DNA: TGTGCCAGCAGCTTGGAGGTGGGGGCAGGCTACACCTTC. The chain has TRBV7-9 and TRBJ1-2, with D maybe TRBD1 (6 bases). This CDR3 has 13 residues. CDR1 is SEHNR, CDR2 FQNEAQ, per germline (reference sequence). Trimming took 3 bases from V and 8 from J, leaving 13 bases between them.

The chain has TRBV30 and TRBJ1-1; no clear D gene. The CDR3 sequence is 14 residues long. Trimming cost V 2 bases and J 7 bases, with 17 bases left between them. Looked up from germline, CDR1 is GTSNPN and CDR2 is SVGIG (reference sequence). CDR3 nucleotides: TGTGCCTGGAGTCGGAGGGCGGGATGGGTTGAAGCTTTCTTT. As protein: CAWSRRAGWVEAFF.

DNA for the CDR3: TGTGCCAGCAGCCCCCGGCAGGGACTAAGCGCTTTCTTT. Residues: CASSPRQGLSAFF. The rearrangement joins TRBV9 to TRBJ1-1, with D possibly being TRBD1 (5 bases). CDR3 length: 13 amino acids. Looked up from germline, CDR1 is SGDLS and CDR2 is YYNGEE. Trimming took off 4 bases at V and 11 bases at J, with 18 bases between the two ends.

This sequence joins TRBV6-5 and TRBJ2-7; 7 bases agree with TRBD2. V shed 5 bases, J shed 1 base, and the junction held 8 bases outside the gene matches. The germline gives CDR1 MNHEY, CDR2 SVGAGI. This CDR3 is built from 15 residues. CDR3 amino acids: CASSRGMGGSYEQYF. Written as DNA, the CDR3 is TGTGCCAGCAGTAGGGGCATGGGAGGGTCCTACGAGCAGTACTTC.

V usage is TRBV30 and J usage is TRBJ2-5; no definite D call. The V and J ends lost 0 bases and 5 bases respectively, with 4 bases between them. Germline V gene sequence: CDR1 GTSNPN, CDR2 SVGIG (reference sequence). The CDR3 extends over 11 amino acids. The CDR3 bases are TGTGCCTGGAGTGTACTCGAGACCCAGTACTTC. Amino acids: CAWSVLETQYF. The variable domain in full, completed from reference TRBV30 and TRBJ2-5, reads SQTIHQWPATLVQPVGSPLSLECTVEGTSNPNLYWYRQAAGRGLQLLFYSVGIGQISSEVPQNLSASRPQDRQFILSSKKLLLSDSGFYLCAWSVLETQYFGPGTRLLVL.

The rearrangement links TRBV7-2 to TRBJ2-1, with D possibly matching TRBD2 (6 bases). Looked up from germline, CDR1 is SGHTA and CDR2 is FQGNSA. V was clipped by 3 bases and J by 4 bases, with 10 bases between them. This CDR3 spans 14 amino acids. The chain's CDR3 is CASSFGREYNEQFF. The CDR3 DNA reads as TGTGCCAGCAGCTTCGGTCGGGAGTACAATGAGCAGTTCTTC.

The rearrangement joins TRBV7-9 to TRBJ1-3; a weak D match, TRBD1 (5 bases). This CDR3 spans 13 amino acids. Germline V CDR1 and CDR2: SEHNR, FQNEAQ (reference sequence). The V gene lost 1 base and the J gene lost 8 bases, with 9 bases spanning the gap. The CDR3 sequence is CASSLGGGHTIYF. The CDR3 DNA reads TGTGCCAGCAGCTTAGGGGGGGGACACACCATATATTTT.

The chain recombines TRBV7-8 with TRBJ2-7, with D tentatively TRBD1 (6 bases). This CDR3 has 13 amino acids. V gave up 1 base and J gave up 4 bases, with 8 bases separating them. CDR1 is SGHVS and CDR2 is FQNEAQ in the germline V gene. The CDR3, as DNA: TGTGCCAGCAGCTTAGGAGGGGGTTACGAGCAGTACTTC. This translates into CASSLGGGYEQYF.

The chain employs TRBV19 and TRBJ1-1, with 12 bases identical to TRBD1. Losses at the gene ends were 4 bases for V and 5 bases for J; bases not matched to a gene: 11. The CDR3 runs 17 residues. The germline V gene has CDR1 LNHDA and CDR2 SQIVND (reference sequence). CDR3 nucleotide sequence: TGTGCCAGTAGTAAACCGGGACAGGGGGCGCGAGAGACTGAAGCTTTCTTT. Its protein is CASSKPGQGARETEAFF.

The gene calls are TRBV6-1 and TRBJ2-7, with a possible D match to TRBD1 (6 bases). CDR3 size: 12 residues. CDR1 and CDR2 from the germline V gene are MNHNS and SASEGT. The V gene lost 2 bases and the J gene lost 4 bases, with 6 bases spanning the gap. As DNA, the CDR3 is TGTGCCAGCAGTGAAAGGGGGTACGAGCAGTACTTC. This encodes CASSERGYEQYF.

The CDR3 sequence is CASRQGGGYGYTF. Written as DNA, the CDR3 is TGTGCCAGCAGACAGGGGGGTGGCTATGGCTACACCTTC. This chain connects TRBV2 to TRBJ1-2; 8 bases fit TRBD1. Germline V CDR1 and CDR2: SNHLY, FYNNEI. This CDR3 is 13 amino acids long. The V and J ends lost 6 bases and 4 bases, in that order; junction bases with no gene match: 4.

Worth noting for this clone: The same CDR3 is also encoded by other DNA sequences in this sample. The CDR3 here is CASSPGQGGNQPQHF. The CDR3 DNA sequence: TGTGCCAGCAGTCCTGGACAGGGGGGGAATCAGCCCCAGCATTTT. The chain couples TRBV6-6 to TRBJ1-5; 10 nucleotides line up with TRBD1. Germline V CDR1 and CDR2: MNHNY, SVGAGI (reference sequence). Unmatched junction bases numbered 5, after V lost 5 bases and J lost 4 bases. This CDR3 is 15 amino acids long.

The chain joins TRBV5-6 to TRBJ1-2; 7 bases match TRBD1. V gave up 4 bases and J gave up 0 bases; unmatched junction bases: 6. Germline V gene lookup returns CDR1 SGHDT and CDR2 YYEEEE. The CDR3 consists of 15 residues. CDR3 sequence reads: CASSRTGTANYGYTF. Here the CDR3 DNA reads TGTGCCAGCAGCAGAACCGGGACAGCTAACTATGGCTACACCTTC.

The chain is built from TRBV5-6 and TRBJ1-6; unclear D gene. Between the trimmed V and J ends, which lost 0 bases and 7 bases, there was a span of 5 bases. The CDR3 spans 13 residues. Germline V CDR1 and CDR2: SGHDT, YYEEEE. This chain's CDR3 is CASSLVENSPLHF. For the CDR3, the DNA is TGTGCCAGCAGCTTGGTTGAGAATTCACCCCTCCACTTT.

This sequence joins TRBV7-8 and TRBJ2-7; the match to TRBD2 covers 8 bases. V shed 5 bases, J shed 5 bases, and the junction held 5 bases outside the gene matches. The CDR3 runs to 13 residues. CDR1 and CDR2 from the germline V gene are SGHVS and FQNEAQ. CDR3 DNA sequence: TGTGCCAGCAGCCCGGGGGGGGTACACGAGCAGTACTTC. It encodes CASSPGGVHEQYF. Looking up the rest from reference TRBV7-8 and TRBJ2-7 gives the full variable domain: GAGVSQSPRYKVAKRGQDVALRCDPISGHVSLFWYQQALGQGPEFLTYFQNEAQLDKSGLPSDRFFAERPEGSVSTLKIQRTQQEDSAVYLCASSPGGVHEQYFGPGTRLTVT.